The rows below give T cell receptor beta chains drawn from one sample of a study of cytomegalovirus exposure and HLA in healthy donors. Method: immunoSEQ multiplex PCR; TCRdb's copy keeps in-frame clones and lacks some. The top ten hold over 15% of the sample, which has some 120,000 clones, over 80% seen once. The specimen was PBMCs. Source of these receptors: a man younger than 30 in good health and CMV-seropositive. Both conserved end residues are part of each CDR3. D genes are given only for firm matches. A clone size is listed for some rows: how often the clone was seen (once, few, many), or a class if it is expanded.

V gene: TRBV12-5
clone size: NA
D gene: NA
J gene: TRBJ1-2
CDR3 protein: CASGSTSTGYGYTF
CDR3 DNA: TGTGCTAGTGGTTCGACCTCGACAGGCTATGGCTACACCTTC

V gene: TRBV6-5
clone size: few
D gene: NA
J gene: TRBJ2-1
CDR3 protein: CASSYGSGRMNEQFF
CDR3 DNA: TGTGCCAGCAGTTACGGGTCAGGGAGGATGAATGAGCAGTTCTTC

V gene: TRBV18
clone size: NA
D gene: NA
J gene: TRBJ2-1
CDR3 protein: CASSPPGGASYNEQFF
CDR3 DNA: TGTGCCAGCTCACCACCGGGCGGGGCGTCCTACAATGAGCAGTTCTTC

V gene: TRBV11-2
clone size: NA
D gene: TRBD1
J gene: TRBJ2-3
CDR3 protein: CASSSPGQGDTDTQYF
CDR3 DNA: TGTGCCAGCAGCTCCCCGGGACAGGGAGATACAGATACGCAGTATTTT

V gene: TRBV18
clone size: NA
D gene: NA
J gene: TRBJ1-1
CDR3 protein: CASSRLGEKTEAFF
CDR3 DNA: TGTGCCAGCTCACGTTTAGGGGAAAAAACTGAAGCTTTCTTT

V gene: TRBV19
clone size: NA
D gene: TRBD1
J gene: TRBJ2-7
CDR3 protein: CASSPRTGSHEQYF
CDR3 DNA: TGTGCCAGTAGTCCCCGGACAGGGAGCCACGAGCAGTACTTC

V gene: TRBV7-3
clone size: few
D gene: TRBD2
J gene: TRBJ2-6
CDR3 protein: CASRGGEGSGANVLTF
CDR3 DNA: TGTGCCAGCAGGGGGGGGGAGGGGTCTGGGGCCAACGTCCTGACTTTC

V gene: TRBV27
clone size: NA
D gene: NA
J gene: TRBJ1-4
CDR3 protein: CASSLRPEATNEKLFF
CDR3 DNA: TGTGCCAGCAGTTTAAGGCCGGAGGCAACTAATGAAAAACTGTTTTTT

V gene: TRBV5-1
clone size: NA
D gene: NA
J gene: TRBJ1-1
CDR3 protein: CASSLVPGLNTEAFF
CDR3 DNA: TGCGCCAGCAGCTTGGTCCCTGGGCTGAACACTGAAGCTTTCTTT

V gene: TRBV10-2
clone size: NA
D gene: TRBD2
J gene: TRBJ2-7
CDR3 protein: CASSDGGTSYGHEQYF
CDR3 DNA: TGCGCCAGCAGTGACGGTGGGACTAGCTACGGGCACGAGCAGTACTTC

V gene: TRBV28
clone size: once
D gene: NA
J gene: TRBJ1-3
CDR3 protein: CASSPAAGSGNTIYF
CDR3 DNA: TGTGCCAGCAGTCCAGCGGCGGGCTCTGGAAACACCATATATTTT

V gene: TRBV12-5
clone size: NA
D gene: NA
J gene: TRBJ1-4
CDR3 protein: CASGLLGASNEKLFF
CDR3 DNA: TGTGCTAGTGGTTTGTTAGGGGCGTCTAATGAAAAACTGTTTTTT

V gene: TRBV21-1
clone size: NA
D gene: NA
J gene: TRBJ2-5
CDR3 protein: CASSKGTPWRETQYF
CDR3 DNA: TGTGCCAGCAGCAAAGGGACACCCTGGAGAGAGACCCAGTACTTC

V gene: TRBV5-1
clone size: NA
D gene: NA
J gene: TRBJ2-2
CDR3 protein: CASSFRDSNTGELFF
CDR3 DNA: TGCGCCAGCAGCTTCCGGGACTCGAACACCGGGGAGCTGTTTTTT

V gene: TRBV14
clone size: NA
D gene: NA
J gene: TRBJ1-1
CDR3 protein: CASSQDLRAEAFF
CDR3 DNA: TGTGCCAGCAGCCAAGATCTCAGGGCTGAAGCTTTCTTT

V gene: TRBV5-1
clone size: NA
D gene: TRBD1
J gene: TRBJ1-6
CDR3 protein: CASRRTGGAVNSPLHF
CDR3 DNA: TGCGCCAGCAGAAGGACAGGGGGCGCGGTTAATTCACCCCTCCACTTT

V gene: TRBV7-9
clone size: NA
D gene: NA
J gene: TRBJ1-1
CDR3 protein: CATEGVEAFF
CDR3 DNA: TGTGCCACTGAGGGGGTTGAAGCTTTCTTT

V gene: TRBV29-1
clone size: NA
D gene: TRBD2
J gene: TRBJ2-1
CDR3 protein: CSVEGLAGAYNEQFF
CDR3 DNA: TGCAGCGTCGAGGGACTAGCGGGGGCCTACAATGAGCAGTTCTTC

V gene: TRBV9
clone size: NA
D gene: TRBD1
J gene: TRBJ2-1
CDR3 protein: CASSVGGQNEQFF
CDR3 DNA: TGTGCCAGCAGCGTAGGGGGACAGAATGAGCAGTTCTTC

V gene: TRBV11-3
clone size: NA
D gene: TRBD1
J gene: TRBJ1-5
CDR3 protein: CASTFLDRGRFWGNQPQHF
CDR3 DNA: TGTGCCAGCACCTTTTTGGACAGGGGGCGATTCTGGGGCAATCAGCCCCAGCATTTT

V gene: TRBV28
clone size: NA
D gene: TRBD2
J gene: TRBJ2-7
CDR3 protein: CASSEVAGLAVVRYEQYF
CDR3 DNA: TGTGCCAGCAGTGAGGTCGCGGGACTAGCGGTTGTTAGGTACGAGCAGTACTTC

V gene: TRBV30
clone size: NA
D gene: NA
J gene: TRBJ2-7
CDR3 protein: CAWSPNLQGFRYF
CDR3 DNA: TGTGCCTGGAGTCCAAACCTACAGGGATTTCGGTACTTC

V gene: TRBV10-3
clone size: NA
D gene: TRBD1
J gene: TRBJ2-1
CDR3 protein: CAISGLGQGANDEQFF
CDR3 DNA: TGTGCCATCAGTGGTTTGGGACAGGGGGCAAACGATGAGCAGTTCTTC

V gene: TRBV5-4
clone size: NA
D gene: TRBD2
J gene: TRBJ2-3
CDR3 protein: CASRFSGGGDTQYF
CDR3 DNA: TGTGCCAGCAGATTTAGCGGGGGGGGAGATACGCAGTATTTT